This is a list of T cell receptor beta chains from one sample in a study of OX40 agonist ivuxolimab in advanced cancers. This table comes from immunoSEQ multiplex PCR, and its TCRdb copy is limited to in-frame clones, with some not included. The data contain more than 55,000 clones, around 90% of them singletons. The sequences come from CD4+ or CD8+ T cells sorted from blood, collected in a trial of the OX40 agonist ivuxolimab. The receptors shown here come from an adult with an advanced solid tumor such as melanoma, head and neck, liver or kidney cancer. The CDR3 runs from the conserved cysteine through the conserved F or W. A D gene is named only where the DNA matches it firmly. Not all rows give a size; the values are once, few, many and, for expanded clones, a class.

TRBD2	TRBV7-3	.	15	TRBJ2-1	TGTGCCAGCAGCTCTTCCGGGACTAGAGGGCATGAGCAGTTCTTC	CASSSSGTRGHEQFF
.	TRBV5-4	.	12	TRBJ2-7	TGTGCCAGCAGCCTCCCGGGGAACGAGCAGTACTTC	CASSLPGNEQYF
.	TRBV25-1	.	12	TRBJ1-1	TGTGCCAGCAGTGATTGGAACACTGAAGCTTTCTTT	CASSDWNTEAFF
TRBD2	TRBV7-2	.	15	TRBJ2-1	TGTGCCAGCAGCTTGGATAGCGGGGGCTACAATGAGCAGTTCTTC	CASSLDSGGYNEQFF
.	TRBV5-1	once	13	TRBJ1-1	TGCGCCAGCAGAAGGGAAGTTGGGACTGAAGCTTTCTTT	CASRREVGTEAFF
.	TRBV5-1	.	15	TRBJ1-1	TGCGCCAGCAGCTTTGGGACGGTGGGGAACACTGAAGCTTTCTTT	CASSFGTVGNTEAFF
.	TRBV19	.	15	TRBJ2-7	TGTGCCAGTAGTATGAGAGACACCGTCCTTCGCGAGCAGTACTTC	CASSMRDTVLREQYF
.	TRBV5-1	once	15	TRBJ2-2	TGCGCCAGCAGCTTGGGACACCTGAACACCGGGGAGCTGTTTTTT	CASSLGHLNTGELFF
.	TRBV5-1	.	13	TRBJ2-7	TGCGCCAGCAGTAATAGGGGGGGCTACGAGCAGTACTTC	CASSNRGGYEQYF
TRBD1	TRBV27	once	13	TRBJ1-1	TGTGCCAGCAGTCGACAGGGAGACACTGAAGCTTTCTTT	CASSRQGDTEAFF
TRBD1	TRBV18	.	14	TRBJ1-2	TGTGCCAGCTCACCCTCGACAGGGAGCTATGGCTACACCTTC	CASSPSTGSYGYTF
.	TRBV7-3	.	13	TRBJ1-1	TGTGCCAGCAGCCTACAACCTCGGACTGAAGCTTTCTTT	CASSLQPRTEAFF
.	TRBV6-5	.	13	TRBJ1-3	TGTGCCAGCAGATTACAGGGCGCAAACACCATATATTTT	CASRLQGANTIYF
TRBD2	TRBV6-5	.	14	TRBJ2-1	TGTGCCAGCAGTTCCGGGACTAGGTACAATGAGCAGTTCTTC	CASSSGTRYNEQFF
.	TRBV4-3	.	16	TRBJ1-5	TGCGCCAGCAGCCAAGATCCTGTTGCAAGCAATCAGCCCCAGCATTTT	CASSQDPVASNQPQHF
.	TRBV2	once	13	TRBJ1-6	TGTGCCAGCAGGCCCGGGGGAAATTCACCCCTCCACTTT	CASRPGGNSPLHF
TRBD1	TRBV6-1	.	15	TRBJ1-2	TGTGCCAGCAGTGTGTTTGACAGGGCTATCTATGGCTACACCTTC	CASSVFDRAIYGYTF
.	TRBV28	.	15	TRBJ1-5	TGTGCCAGCAGCTCCCTCGGGACGTACAATCAGCCCCAGCATTTT	CASSSLGTYNQPQHF
.	TRBV30	.	11	TRBJ2-5	TGTGCCTGGAGTTCGTTTGAGACCCAGTACTTC	CAWSSFETQYF
TRBD2	TRBV11-2	once	15	TRBJ2-5	TGTGCCAGCAGCTGGACTAGCGGGAGGGTAGAGACCCAGTACTTC	CASSWTSGRVETQYF
.	TRBV7-6	.	16	TRBJ1-1	TGTGCCAGCAGCTTGCAGCCGTCCTCCGGGAACACTGAAGCTTTCTTT	CASSLQPSSGNTEAFF
.	TRBV5-1	once	16	TRBJ1-4	TGCGCCAGCAGCTTGATGGGGGTTGCAACTAATGAAAAACTGTTTTTT	CASSLMGVATNEKLFF
.	TRBV9	.	15	TRBJ1-1	TGTGCCAGCAGCGTGGCGCAGGGGCTGGGCACTGAAGCTTTCTTT	CASSVAQGLGTEAFF
.	TRBV14	.	12	TRBJ2-2	TGTGCCAGCAGATTCAGCACCGGGGAGCTGTTTTTT	CASRFSTGELFF
.	TRBV10-3	.	17	TRBJ2-2	TGTGCCATCAGTGAGGCCCCCACCATAACAAACACCGGGGAGCTGTTTTTT	CAISEAPTITNTGELFF
.	TRBV12-5	.	14	TRBJ1-1	TGTGCTAGTGGTTCCTCGGTCCGGGGGACTGAAGCTTTCTTT	CASGSSVRGTEAFF
TRBD1	TRBV27	.	13	TRBJ1-2	TGTGCCAGCAGTCTGACACAGGGGAGCGGCTACACCTTC	CASSLTQGSGYTF
.	TRBV30	.	16	TRBJ1-4	TGTGCCTGGAGAAATACCCACGGGCCAACTAATGAAAAACTGTTTTTT	CAWRNTHGPTNEKLFF
TRBD2	TRBV10-3	.	13	TRBJ2-2	TGTGCCATAGCGGGAGAAAACACCGGGGAGCTGTTTTTT	CAIAGENTGELFF
TRBD1	TRBV7-2	.	13	TRBJ1-1	TGTGCCAGCCGGGACAGGGGACTCACTGAAGCTTTCTTT	CASRDRGLTEAFF
TRBD1	TRBV13	.	17	TRBJ2-7	TGTGCCAGCAGCGTACAGGGGCGGGTAGGAACCCTCTACGAGCAGTACTTC	CASSVQGRVGTLYEQYF
TRBD2	TRBV7-9	.	14	TRBJ2-1	TGTGCCAGCAGCCGGGCGGGAGGCGGGAATGAGCAGTTCTTC	CASSRAGGGNEQFF
.	TRBV2	.	13	TRBJ2-7	TGTGCCAGCACACGGGAGAGAAGCTACGAGCAGTACTTC	CASTRERSYEQYF
TRBD1	TRBV6-5	.	15	TRBJ2-1	TGTGCCAGCTCCCAAAGGGGGCGGCGGTACAATGAGCAGTTCTTC	CASSQRGRRYNEQFF
.	TRBV21-1	.	16	TRBJ1-2	TGTGCCAGCAGCAAGGTAGGAAGGGGAGGTGGCTATGGCTACACCTTC	CASSKVGRGGGYGYTF
.	TRBV2	.	13	TRBJ1-2	TGTGCCAGCAGAGGGGGGGGAGAGGATGGCTACACCTTC	CASRGGGEDGYTF
TRBD2	TRBV6-6	.	15	TRBJ2-1	TGTGCCAGCAGGCAAGGACTAGCGGGAGGAAATGAGCAGTTCTTC	CASRQGLAGGNEQFF
TRBD2	TRBV27	.	14	TRBJ2-5	TGTGCCAGCCCCCTAGCGGGAGTGGGAGAGACCCAGTACTTC	CASPLAGVGETQYF
TRBD1	TRBV18	.	15	TRBJ1-2	TGTGCCAGCTCACCGGAGACAGGGATCGTCGTAGGCTACACCTTC	CASSPETGIVVGYTF
.	TRBV2	.	12	TRBJ1-2	TGTGCCAGCAGTGAAGTTGAGGTCACTCACACCTTC	CASSEVEVTHTF
TRBD1	TRBV5-1	.	14	TRBJ1-1	TGCGCCAGCAGCTCTCGGGACAGCCTAGGAGAAGCTTTCTTT	CASSSRDSLGEAFF